A selection of T cell receptor beta chains follows, all from one sample in a study of T cells expressing NK-cell markers. TCRdb reprocessed the 5' RACE reads; each CDR3 protein has one entry and no DNA is given. Reported are 550,000 or so distinct CDR3 sequences; the ten largest clones contain roughly 3.6%. The sequenced sample was blood T cells: a sorted CD56 or NKG2C T cell subset, CD4+ or CD8+ T cells, or bulk PBMC T cells (not recorded which). The receptors stem from a man younger than 35 in good health. Both conserved end residues are part of each CDR3.

j_call: TRBJ2-1; v_call: TRBV4-3; cdr3_aa: CASSQEVVAGEFF
j_call: TRBJ2-3; v_call: TRBV10-3; cdr3_aa: CAIRAGTRDTQYF
j_call: TRBJ2-1; v_call: TRBV28; cdr3_aa: CASSAGRYNEQFF
j_call: TRBJ2-1; v_call: TRBV25-1; cdr3_aa: CATSGLGRNEQFF
j_call: TRBJ2-5; v_call: TRBV5-1; cdr3_aa: CASSLWGEVWTQETQYF
j_call: TRBJ2-2; v_call: TRBV7-6; cdr3_aa: CASSLISGTNTGELFF
j_call: TRBJ2-7; v_call: TRBV7-8; cdr3_aa: CASSPAAGVANYEQYF
j_call: TRBJ2-6; v_call: TRBV4-3; cdr3_aa: CASSKGRAGANVLTF
j_call: TRBJ1-2; v_call: TRBV4-3; cdr3_aa: CASSQDRKVSGYTF
j_call: TRBJ2-6; v_call: TRBV6-5; cdr3_aa: CASRGVGGSGANVLTF
j_call: TRBJ1-2; v_call: TRBV3-1; cdr3_aa: CASSPGQTLYGYTF
j_call: TRBJ1-2; v_call: TRBV12-3/TRBV12-4; cdr3_aa: CASSLTRQGAAGYTF
j_call: TRBJ1-2; v_call: TRBV7-2; cdr3_aa: CASSLSRTARWGYTF
j_call: TRBJ2-3; v_call: TRBV5-1; cdr3_aa: CASSRRTGATDTQYF
j_call: TRBJ2-2; v_call: TRBV5-1; cdr3_aa: CASSFLAGEDTGELFF
j_call: TRBJ2-3; v_call: TRBV27; cdr3_aa: CASSFSLAAFTDTQYF
j_call: TRBJ2-2; v_call: TRBV6-1; cdr3_aa: CAIPLMWAGELFF
j_call: TRBJ2-1; v_call: TRBV4-3; cdr3_aa: CASSQDEGGSFIDEQFF
j_call: TRBJ2-4; v_call: TRBV27; cdr3_aa: CASSHRDRGLGAKNIQYF
j_call: TRBJ2-6; v_call: TRBV12-3/TRBV12-4; cdr3_aa: CASTPRGTGANVLTF
j_call: TRBJ1-4; v_call: TRBV29-1; cdr3_aa: CSVGDGTAEKLFF
j_call: TRBJ1-3; v_call: TRBV6-1; cdr3_aa: CASSVATGGNTIYF
j_call: TRBJ2-7; v_call: TRBV10-3; cdr3_aa: CAISDRGAGGYEQYF
j_call: TRBJ2-3; v_call: TRBV7-2; cdr3_aa: CASRLAGRFGADTQYF
j_call: TRBJ2-7; v_call: TRBV9; cdr3_aa: CASSPPGTGLNSYEQYF
j_call: TRBJ1-6; v_call: TRBV6-5; cdr3_aa: CASRGTGDNSPLHF
j_call: TRBJ2-1; v_call: TRBV5-6; cdr3_aa: CASSLALRDGGRGNEQFF
j_call: TRBJ2-5; v_call: TRBV10-3; cdr3_aa: CAISEDGGGQTQYF
j_call: TRBJ2-1; v_call: TRBV12-3/TRBV12-4; cdr3_aa: CASSLGNLGQFF
j_call: TRBJ2-1; v_call: TRBV29-1; cdr3_aa: CSVSGRVYNEQFF
j_call: TRBJ2-7; v_call: TRBV6-2/TRBV6-3; cdr3_aa: CASSYGMGRHEQYF